Presented here are 27 T cell receptor beta chains from one specimen sequenced in a study of neoadjuvant anti-PD-1 for oral cavity cancer. Sequencing used immunoSEQ multiplex PCR; TCRdb keeps in-frame clones, though not all of them. The sample consists of approximately 42,000 clones, approximately 80% of them appearing once. Time point described: after neoadjuvant nivolumab, at surgical resection. The input for sequencing was PBMCs, taken after nivolumab (anti-PD-1) treatment. All receptors come from a person between 40 and 79 years old with oral cavity squamous cell carcinoma.

The V and J genes are TRBV7-8 and TRBJ1-1, with D maybe TRBD1 (6 bases). Germline loops: CDR1 SGHVS, CDR2 FQNEAQ. This CDR3 comprises 14 residues. V was cut by 7 bases and J by 5 bases, with 17 bases left in between. This chain's CDR3 is CASMIGGGKTEAFF. CDR3 DNA: TGTGCCAGCATGATAGGAGGGGGTAAGACTGAAGCTTTCTTT.

This clone appeared once. The chain combines TRBV9 with TRBJ1-6; D gene uncertain. The CDR3 contains 13 residues. V dropped 0 bases and J dropped 4 bases, with 2 bases sitting between them. Germline assignment: CDR1 SGDLS and CDR2 YYNGEE. The chain's CDR3 is CASSVGYNSPLHF. The CDR3 nucleotides are TGTGCCAGCAGCGTAGGTTATAATTCACCCCTCCACTTT.

V is TRBV25-1 and J is TRBJ1-2; D is possibly TRBD1 (5 bases). V lost 4 bases and J 4 bases, leaving 10 bases between the germline ends. This CDR3 contains 13 residues. Germline V gene lookup returns CDR1 MGHDK and CDR2 SYGVNS. The CDR3 sequence is CASSVTGTYGYTF. The DNA of the CDR3 is TGTGCCAGCAGTGTTACGGGGACCTATGGCTACACCTTC.

The J gene is TRBJ1-5, the V gene TRBV27, with D unclear. The CDR3 is 15 amino acids. Germline V gene lookup returns CDR1 MNHEY and CDR2 SMNVEV (reference sequence). Trimming pared 2 bases from V and 2 bases from J, leaving 10 bases between. The CDR3 bases are TGTGCCAGCAGTTTACTGGGGATGGGCAATCAGCCCCAGCATTTT. It yields the protein CASSLLGMGNQPQHF.

The chain is built from TRBV9 and TRBJ2-7; 7 bases are shared with TRBD1. J was trimmed by 1 base and V by 2 bases; bases with no gene match: 6. CDR3 length: 15 residues. CDR1 and CDR2 (germline): SGDLS, YYNGEE. CDR3 nucleotide sequence: TGTGCCAGCAGCGTTACAGGGGAAGAATCCTACGAGCAGTACTTC. This sequence encodes CASSVTGEESYEQYF.

This clone turned up a few times. The rearrangement uses TRBV4-1 and TRBJ2-1; unclear D gene. The V end was cut by 4 bases, the J end by 8 bases, with 9 bases between. This CDR3 has 12 amino acids. Per germline, CDR1 MGHRA and CDR2 YSYEKL. CDR3 DNA sequence: TGCGCCAGCAGCCTCAGGCGAGATGAGCAGTTCTTC. Encoded protein: CASSLRRDEQFF.

The CDR3 region is CASSLSRRGTEAFF. The CDR3 region has the DNA TGTGCCAGCAGCTTAAGTCGTAGAGGCACTGAAGCTTTCTTT. J is TRBJ1-1 and V is TRBV11-2; unclear D gene. CDR3 length: 14 residues. Germline CDR1 SGHAT, CDR2 FQNNGV. Trimming pared 2 bases from V and 4 bases from J, leaving 11 bases between.

This sequence joins TRBV28 and TRBJ1-5; TRBD1 is a possible D gene (6 bases). V lost 1 base and J lost 1, with 11 bases in between. This CDR3 spans 16 amino acids. The germline gives CDR1 MDHEN, CDR2 SYDVKM. The CDR3 protein is CASSLSLGASNQPQHF. The CDR3 DNA is TGTGCCAGCAGTTTATCGTTGGGGGCGAGCAATCAGCCCCAGCATTTT.

The gene calls are TRBV2 and TRBJ1-5; tentatively, D is TRBD1 (5 bases). V gave up 4 bases and J gave up 5 bases, with 18 bases separating them. Germline lookup yields CDR1 SNHLY and CDR2 FYNNEI. The CDR3 sequence is 16 residues long. Written as DNA, the CDR3 is TGTGCCAGCAGTGGTCAGGGTATGGGATCCGATCAGCCCCAGCATTTT. Residues: CASSGQGMGSDQPQHF.

This clone was counted a few times. CDR3 in amino acids: CASSEGTGSNQPQHF. CDR3 in DNA: TGTGCCAGCAGTGAGGGCACAGGGAGCAATCAGCCCCAGCATTTT. The chain couples TRBV2 to TRBJ1-5; possible D gene TRBD1, 6 bases. Germline CDR1 reads SNHLY; CDR2 reads FYNNEI. V was pared by 3 bases and J by 1 base, with 10 bases between. This CDR3 has 15 amino acids.

The chain couples TRBV5-4 to TRBJ2-2, with a possible D match to TRBD2 (6 bases). Trimming removed 0 bases from V and 7 bases from J, with 13 bases in between. The CDR3 contains 15 residues. CDR1 is SGHNT, CDR2 YYREEE, per germline (reference sequence). The DNA of the CDR3 is TGTGCCAGCAGCTTGGTCCGGGAGAGTGGCGGGGAGCTGTTTTTT. Protein product: CASSLVRESGGELFF. Filled out from reference TRBV5-4 and TRBJ2-2, the complete variable domain reads ETGVTQSPTHLIKTRGQQVTLRCSSQSGHNTVSWYQQALGQGPQFIFQYYREEENGRGNFPPRFSGLQFPNYSSELNVNALELDDSALYLCASSLVRESGGELFFGEGSRLTVL.

In this sample, this clone turned up a few times. This chain uses TRBV14 with TRBJ1-2; no reliable D call. CDR1 is SGHDN, CDR2 FVKESK, per germline. This CDR3 region has 15 residues. The V end was cut by 0 bases, the J end by 6 bases, with 14 bases between. The CDR3 protein is CASSQDLLGSNGYTF. The CDR3 DNA is TGTGCCAGCAGCCAAGATCTTCTGGGGTCTAATGGCTACACCTTC.

The chain combines TRBV9 with TRBJ2-3; D is uncertain. Trimming removed 2 bases from V and 0 bases from J, with 10 bases in between. The germline V gene has CDR1 SGDLS and CDR2 YYNGEE. This CDR3 is built from 15 residues. The CDR3 DNA is TGTGCCAGCAGCGTCGGTGCCAGGAGCACAGATACGCAGTATTTT. Translated, it gives CASSVGARSTDTQYF.

The chain is built from TRBV9 and TRBJ2-1, with 12 bases identical to TRBD2. Germline-derived CDR1 and CDR2 are SGDLS and YYNGEE. The CDR3 has 17 residues. V dropped 3 bases and J dropped 7; count of bases not matched to a gene: 11. The CDR3 is CASSASPTSGRTNEQFF. The CDR3 DNA follows: TGTGCCAGCAGCGCATCACCGACTAGCGGGAGAACAAATGAGCAGTTCTTC.

V and J are TRBV7-2 and TRBJ1-5; D not certain. CDR1 and CDR2 from the germline V gene are SGHTA and FQGNSA. The V gene lost 0 bases and the J gene lost 4 bases, with 7 bases spanning the gap. This CDR3 contains 14 residues. CDR3 coding DNA: TGTGCCAGCAGCTTAGCCTTCAGTAATCAGCCCCAGCATTTT. The encoded protein is CASSLAFSNQPQHF.

This chain links TRBV6-5 with TRBJ1-4; D remains ambiguous. Germline V gene lookup returns CDR1 MNHEY and CDR2 SVGAGI. The CDR3 has 13 amino acids. The germline V and J ends were trimmed by 5 bases and 4 bases, with 8 bases remaining between them. The CDR3 coding sequence is TGTGCCAGCAGTGCGACGGTTAATGAAAAACTGTTTTTT. It translates to CASSATVNEKLFF.

This chain connects TRBV18 to TRBJ1-1, with TRBD1 matching 8 bases. After removal of 2 bases from V and 0 bases from J, the junction contained 5 bases not matched to a gene. The CDR3 is 16 amino acids. CDR1 and CDR2 from the germline V gene are KGHSH and LQKENI. The CDR3 sequence: CASSPVMTGVNTEAFF. For the CDR3, the DNA is TGTGCCAGCTCACCAGTCATGACAGGGGTGAACACTGAAGCTTTCTTT.

The rearrangement joins TRBV4-1 to TRBJ1-2; D may be TRBD1 (6 bases). CDR3 length equals 14 residues. Per germline, CDR1 MGHRA and CDR2 YSYEKL. The V and J ends lost 3 bases and 8 bases respectively, with 16 bases between them. The CDR3 reads CASSHPSGAGGYTF. CDR3 nucleotides: TGCGCCAGCAGCCACCCGTCAGGGGCGGGCGGCTACACCTTC.

The chain employs TRBV11-3 and TRBJ2-2, with 15 bases that match TRBD2. Trimming removed 5 bases from V and 4 bases from J; junction bases left unmatched: 5. Germline V gene data show CDR1 as SGHNT and CDR2 as YENEEA. This CDR3 is 17 amino acids long. CDR3: CASSAGTSGRSTGELFF. CDR3 DNA sequence: TGTGCCAGCAGCGCCGGGACTAGCGGGAGGAGCACCGGGGAGCTGTTTTTT.

This clone was detected a few times. The V and J genes are TRBV15 and TRBJ1-2, with 10 bases identical to TRBD1. CDR1 is LNHNV and CDR2 is YYDKDF in the germline V gene (reference sequence). This CDR3 has 14 residues. V lost 5 bases and J lost 6; bases outside the gene matches: 6. CDR3 DNA: TGTGCCACCAGCTCGGACAGGGGGATCCATGGCTACACCTTC. Amino acid sequence: CATSSDRGIHGYTF.

As concerns this clone: The junction does not match germline at one end; this may be a read error. The chain uses TRBV19 and TRBJ2-7; D is tentatively TRBD1 or TRBD2 (5 bases each). The CDR3 is 14 residues long. Germline CDR1 reads LNHDA; CDR2 reads SQIVND (reference sequence). The chain's CDR3 is CASSIGTQRYEQYF. The DNA of the CDR3 is TGTGCCAGTAGCATAGGGACCCAACGGTACGAGCAGTACTTC.

This chain joins TRBV11-2 and TRBJ1-4, with 7 bases identical to TRBD1. The CDR3 length is 15 residues. V lost 6 bases to trimming and J lost 8 bases; unmatched junction nucleotides: 12. Germline loops: CDR1 SGHAT, CDR2 FQNNGV. CDR3 residues: CASSPRQGGSEKLFF. Written as DNA, the CDR3 is TGTGCCAGCAGTCCTAGACAGGGAGGGAGCGAAAAACTGTTTTTT. Based on the CDR3 plus reference TRBV11-2 and TRBJ1-4, the full variable domain is EAGVAQSPRYKIIEKRQSVAFWCNPISGHATLYWYQQILGQGPKLLIQFQNNGVVDDSQLPKDRFSAERLKGVDSTLKIQPAKLEDSAVYLCASSPRQGGSEKLFFGSGTQLSVL.

This clone was observed once. The CDR3 protein is CASSYRGVNQPQHF. The CDR3 bases are TGTGCCAGCAGTTACAGGGGGGTCAATCAGCCCCAGCATTTT. The V call is TRBV6-5, the J call TRBJ1-5, with a tentative D call TRBD1 (6 bases). The V gene lost 2 bases and the J gene lost 3 bases, with 8 bases spanning the gap. The V gene's germline CDR1 is MNHEY and CDR2 SVGAGI. The CDR3 loop spans 14 amino acids.

This chain joins TRBV7-6 and TRBJ2-3; D remains unclear. CDR1 SGHVS and CDR2 FNYEAQ come from the germline V gene. With 2 bases removed from V and 5 bases from J, the gap between germline ends came to 5 bases. The CDR3 is made up of 12 amino acids. The CDR3 sequence is CASSLNLDTQYF. The DNA of the CDR3 is TGTGCCAGCAGCTTAAATCTAGATACGCAGTATTTT.

The chain is built from TRBV27 and TRBJ2-4; 12 positions match TRBD1. CDR1 is MNHEY, CDR2 SMNVEV, per germline (reference sequence). CDR3 size: 18 residues. Unmatched junction bases numbered 9, after V lost 4 bases and J lost 2 bases. CDR3 loop: CASSSGTGGSRTKNIQYF. CDR3 in DNA: TGTGCCAGCAGTTCCGGGACAGGGGGCTCACGAACCAAAAACATTCAGTACTTC.

The rearrangement uses TRBV10-2 and TRBJ2-2; D is perhaps TRBD2 (6 bases). The CDR3 totals 16 residues. Germline assignment: CDR1 WSHSY and CDR2 SAAADI. Trimming stripped 7 bases from V and 4 bases from J, with 19 bases between. Here the CDR3 DNA reads TGCGCCAGCAAACTGAGGAGGGGCCAGGGCACCGGGGAGCTGTTTTTT. As protein: CASKLRRGQGTGELFF.

This clone is deemed medium-sized (0.01 to 0.1%). This chain links TRBV4-1 with TRBJ1-5; the D gene is possibly TRBD1 (5 bases). Germline values: CDR1 MGHRA, CDR2 YSYEKL. V was trimmed by 1 base and J by 3 bases, leaving 7 bases between them. The length of the CDR3 is 14 residues. The CDR3 is CASSQGQSNQPQHF. CDR3 coding DNA: TGCGCCAGCAGCCAAGGACAGTCCAATCAGCCCCAGCATTTT.